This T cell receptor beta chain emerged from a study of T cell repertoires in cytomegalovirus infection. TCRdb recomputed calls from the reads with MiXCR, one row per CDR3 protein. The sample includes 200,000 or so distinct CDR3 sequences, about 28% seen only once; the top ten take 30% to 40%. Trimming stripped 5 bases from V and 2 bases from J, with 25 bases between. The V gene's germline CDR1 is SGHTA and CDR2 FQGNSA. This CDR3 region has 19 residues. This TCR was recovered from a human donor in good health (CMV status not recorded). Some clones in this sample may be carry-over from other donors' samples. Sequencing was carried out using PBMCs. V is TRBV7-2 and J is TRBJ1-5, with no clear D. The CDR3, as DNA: TGTGCCAGCAGCCCACTTCTAGGAATCGAAGGGAGAGGCAATCAGCCCCAGCATTTT. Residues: CASSPLLGIEGRGNQPQHF.